These 7 T cell receptor beta chains were all obtained from the same sample, sequenced in a study of blood T cell repertoires in COVID-19. The protocol was immunoSEQ multiplex PCR, while the TCRdb copy is restricted to in-frame clones and leaves out a portion. The data hold about 190,000 clones, with over 75% observed a single time. Source material: peripheral blood. The origin of the receptors is a middle-aged woman who had recovered from COVID-19.

The chain employs TRBV4-2 and TRBJ2-7, with 8 bases lining up with TRBD1. In germline, CDR1 is LGHNA, CDR2 YNFKEQ. The ends lost 3 bases at V and 3 bases at J; junction bases unmatched: 7. The CDR3 totals 15 residues. CDR3 loop: CASSQTTGQDYEQYF. The DNA for the CDR3 is TGTGCCAGCAGCCAGACCACGGGACAGGACTACGAGCAGTACTTC.

The chain has TRBV30 and TRBJ2-4; D possibly corresponds to TRBD2 (6 bases). The V end was cut by 4 bases, the J end by 0 bases, with 13 bases between. The CDR3 extends over 15 amino acids. CDR1 GTSNPN and CDR2 SVGIG come from the germline V gene (reference sequence). The CDR3 spells CAWKRQGLAKNIQYF. Here the CDR3 DNA reads TGTGCCTGGAAGCGGCAGGGACTAGCCAAAAACATTCAGTACTTC. Supplemented by reference TRBV30 and TRBJ2-4, the full variable domain reads SQTIHQWPATLVQPVGSPLSLECTVEGTSNPNLYWYRQAAGRGLQLLFYSVGIGQISSEVPQNLSASRPQDRQFILSSKKLLLSDSGFYLCAWKRQGLAKNIQYFGAGTRLSVL.

This chain uses TRBV3-1 (or the pseudogene TRBV3-2) with TRBJ2-7, with TRBD2 matching 11 bases. V trimming: 5 bases; J trimming: 0 bases; junction bases outside the gene matches: 12. There are 18 residues in the CDR3. Germline loops: CDR1 LGHDT, CDR2 YNNKEL (reference sequence). CDR3 residues: CASSSSGLAGGSSYEQYF. The CDR3 DNA sequence: TGTGCCAGCAGCTCATCGGGGCTAGCGGGGGGAAGCTCCTACGAGCAGTACTTC.

The V and J genes are TRBV7-3 and TRBJ2-5, with 7 bases lining up with TRBD1. V lost 5 bases, J lost 5 bases, and 8 bases stayed unmatched. Germline CDR1 and CDR2: SGHTA and FQGTGA. This CDR3 comprises 14 residues. The CDR3 is CASSEQGNGETQYF. CDR3 bases: TGTGCCAGCAGCGAACAGGGGAATGGGGAGACCCAGTACTTC. Combining the CDR3 with reference TRBV7-3 and TRBJ2-5 gives the whole variable domain GAGVSQTPSNKVTEKGKYVELRCDPISGHTALYWYRQSLGQGPEFLIYFQGTGAADDSGLPNDRFFAVRPEGSVSTLKIQRTERGDSAVYLCASSEQGNGETQYFGPGTRLLVL.

V and J are TRBV29-1 and TRBJ1-2; 7 bases match TRBD1. Germline V gene sequence: CDR1 SQVTM, CDR2 ANQGSEA. This CDR3 contains 13 residues. The junction had 9 bases not matched to a gene; V was cut back by 5 bases and J by 6 bases. The chain's CDR3 is CSVPHQGVDGYTF. Written as DNA, the CDR3 is TGCAGCGTTCCCCACCAGGGGGTGGATGGCTACACCTTC.

The chain couples TRBV6-6 to TRBJ1-1; D is unresolved. This CDR3 has 15 amino acids. The V gene's germline CDR1 is MNHNY and CDR2 SVGAGI (reference sequence). Trimming stripped 6 bases from V and 0 bases from J, with 14 bases between. CDR3 loop: CASSLQQILNTEAFF. In nucleotides, the CDR3 is TGTGCCAGCAGCCTACAGCAGATACTGAACACTGAAGCTTTCTTT.

The rearrangement links TRBV11-2 to TRBJ2-1, with 12 bases lining up with TRBD2. Germline V gene sequence: CDR1 SGHAT, CDR2 FQNNGV. This CDR3 has 16 residues. Unmatched junction bases numbered 4, after V lost 3 bases and J lost 4 bases. The CDR3 coding sequence is TGTGCCAGCAGCTTCACTAGCGGGAGGAAATACAATGAGCAGTTCTTC. Its protein is CASSFTSGRKYNEQFF.